These T cell receptor beta chains were read from a single sample in a study of spatial heterogeneity in lung cancer. MiXCR, run by TCRdb on the 5' RACE reads, gives a single entry per CDR3 protein. The sample has tens of thousands of distinct CDR3 sequences, 3.1% seen once. The source was normal lung tissue next to the tumor, collected at surgery. The receptors come from a male donor with early-stage non-small cell lung cancer. Each CDR3 is given with its conserved first and last residue.

V gene,CDR3 protein
TRBV7-9,CASRESGELFF
TRBV9,CASSVSPGLGTDTQYF
TRBV3-1,CASSQGYTQYF
TRBV7-2,CASSTGTWGNTIYF
TRBV2,CASSDLPFYGYTF
TRBV7-6,CASSLVWNEKLFF
TRBV7-8,CASSPDGGMSETQYF
TRBV6-1,CASRTEYNSPLHF
TRBV29-1,CSVPRRGSSTDTQYF
TRBV7-2,CASSLGTGGGSPLHF
TRBV6-5,CASSYSLGSTNYGYTF
TRBV6-1,CASSDGMMLRPMGYTF
TRBV6-6,CASTLGTSGQETQYF
TRBV6-1,CASSLMWDEQFF
TRBV12-3/TRBV12-4,CASSPGGSTDTQYF
TRBV7-9,CASSLGSGTGAQETQYF
TRBV6-5,CASSSHLAGISGANVLTF
TRBV24-1,CATSSGLTQYF
TRBV7-9,CASSNRRSEQFF
TRBV12-3/TRBV12-4,CASSPGTGLNTEAFF
TRBV7-9,CASSLFSDTGELFF
TRBV30,CAWGSSPDTQYF
TRBV4-3,CASSQEGRHQETQYF